This T cell receptor (beta chain) is drawn from a study of blood T cell repertoires in COVID-19. The V gene's germline CDR1 is SEHNR and CDR2 FQNEAQ (reference sequence). Trimming shortened V by 4 bases and J by 6 bases, and 11 bases separated the two germline ends. The CDR3 has 13 amino acids. In the original workflow: Nucleated cell number was recorded as an estimate derived from reference gene primer amplification. Only in-frame clones appear in the TCRdb table, and some are missing; sequencing was by immunoSEQ multiplex PCR. Clone size and V and J calls were adopted from that table, with D and trimming inferred from the DNA. The sample includes roughly 400,000 clones, over 85% of them seen just once. Donors in Cohort 3 counted as recovered after two negative PCRs, clearance, or symptom resolution.

The sequence derives from a woman under 40 who had recovered from COVID-19. The V and J genes are TRBV7-9 and TRBJ2-3; tentative D call: TRBD2 (6 bases). Sequenced input: PBMCs or T cells enriched from blood (not recorded which). The CDR3 bases are TGTGCCAGCAGCTCGTGGGAGGTTGATACGCAGTATTTT. Amino acids: CASSSWEVDTQYF.